The 24 T cell receptor beta chains given below trace back to one sample, sequenced in a study of control samples from healthy donors and cancer patients. Generated by immunoSEQ multiplex PCR, the TCRdb table keeps only in-frame clones and is missing some. Among 80,000 to 85,000 clones listed, approximately 90% were seen once. Sequencing was performed on blood. The receptors were sampled from a woman aged 45-60 years in good health.

V is TRBV4-1 and J is TRBJ1-2, with a weak D call TRBD1 (5 bases). V was clipped by 5 bases and J by 8 bases, with 21 bases between them. Germline-derived CDR1 and CDR2 are MGHRA and YSYEKL. The CDR3 runs to 15 residues. In DNA, the CDR3 is TGCGCCAGCAGCGAAAATACGGACAACCCATACGGCTACACCTTC. It is translated as CASSENTDNPYGYTF.

The chain has TRBV14 and TRBJ1-1; D unclear. Germline CDR1 and CDR2: SGHDN and FVKESK. This CDR3 is 12 amino acids long. V lost 0 bases and J lost 11, with 10 bases in between. The CDR3: CASSQDRIGAFF. DNA of the CDR3: TGTGCCAGCAGCCAAGATCGGATTGGGGCTTTCTTT.

CDR3 sequence reads: CAWSRRLAGGQIHTDTQYF. CDR3 DNA: TGTGCCTGGAGTCGGAGGCTAGCGGGGGGGCAGATCCACACAGATACGCAGTATTTT. V usage is TRBV30 and J usage is TRBJ2-3; 12 bases fit TRBD2. Germline V gene data show CDR1 as GTSNPN and CDR2 as SVGIG (reference sequence). CDR3 length: 19 residues. V was pared by 2 bases and J by 2 bases, with 14 bases of the junction left unmatched.

The genes are TRBV12-3 or TRBV12-4 and TRBJ1-2, with 8 bases identical to TRBD1. Losses at the gene ends were 6 bases for V and 4 bases for J; bases not matched to a gene: 4. There are 13 residues in the CDR3. The CDR3 here is CASSRGQGYGYTF. The CDR3 DNA sequence: TGTGCCAGCAGCCGTGGACAGGGCTATGGCTACACCTTC.

The J gene is TRBJ2-7, the V gene TRBV5-1; tentative D call: TRBD2 (7 bases). V dropped 4 bases and J dropped 5 bases, with 16 bases sitting between them. Germline V CDR1 and CDR2: SGHRS, YFSETQ. The CDR3 has 14 residues. The CDR3 DNA reads as TGCGCCAGCAGCCCCACGGGGGGCCCGGACGAGCAGTACTTC. It codes for CASSPTGGPDEQYF.

This sequence joins TRBV10-2 and TRBJ2-7; 9 nucleotides agree with TRBD1. Trimming cost V 4 bases and J 5 bases; bases outside gene matches: 3. In germline, CDR1 is WSHSY, CDR2 SAAADI. There are 13 residues in the CDR3. CDR3 in amino acids: CASSVGTGNEQYF. CDR3 DNA: TGCGCCAGCAGTGTTGGGACAGGGAACGAGCAGTACTTC.

The chain combines TRBV2 with TRBJ2-2; D gene uncertain. The CDR3 runs 14 residues. Trimming removed 4 bases at V and 6 bases at J, with 12 bases between. Germline loops: CDR1 SNHLY, CDR2 FYNNEI. CDR3 loop: CASSGSFEAGELFF. The CDR3 region has the DNA TGTGCCAGCAGTGGGAGTTTTGAGGCCGGGGAGCTGTTTTTT.

This chain joins TRBV5-4 and TRBJ2-3; perhaps D is TRBD1 or TRBD2 (5 bases each). CDR1 SGHNT and CDR2 YYREEE come from the germline V gene (reference sequence). CDR3 length: 13 amino acids. V lost 2 bases, J lost 2 bases, and 6 bases lay in between. The CDR3 DNA reads TGTGCCAGCAGCTTTGGGACCACAGATACGCAGTATTTT. Its translation is CASSFGTTDTQYF.

The DNA of the CDR3 is TGTGCCAGCAGGAGACAGTACGAGCAGTACTTC. Protein product: CASRRQYEQYF. The J gene is TRBJ2-7, the V gene TRBV6-5, with TRBD1 as a possible D gene (5 bases). CDR1 MNHEY and CDR2 SVGAGI come from the germline V gene. The CDR3 is made up of 11 amino acids. The V gene lost 6 bases and the J gene lost 4 bases, with 7 bases spanning the gap.

The CDR3 DNA sequence: TGTGCCAGCAGCTTAGACCCCAGGGGACTAGCAGGCACCGGGGAGCTGTTTTTT. This gives the protein CASSLDPRGLAGTGELFF. V usage is TRBV7-2 and J usage is TRBJ2-2, with 9 bases matching TRBD2. V dropped 1 base and J dropped 4; count of bases not matched to a gene: 10. There are 18 residues in the CDR3. CDR1 and CDR2 (germline): SGHTA, FQGNSA.

The genes are TRBV18 and TRBJ1-1; no reliable D call. Germline V gives CDR1 KGHSH, CDR2 LQKENI. Between the trimmed V and J ends, which lost 3 bases and 0 bases, there was a span of 5 bases. The CDR3 contains 13 residues. CDR3 sequence (DNA): TGTGCCAGCTCACCGGAGTTGAACACTGAAGCTTTCTTT. Encoded protein: CASSPELNTEAFF.

The chain combines TRBV5-1 with TRBJ1-4; a possible D gene is TRBD1 (6 bases). The germline V gene encodes CDR1 SGHRS and CDR2 YFSETQ. Trimming removed 1 base from V and 8 bases from J, with 12 bases in between. The CDR3 covers 14 residues. In DNA, the CDR3 is TGCGCCAGCAGCTTGAGCGCAGGGACAGAAAAACTGTTTTTT. Protein: CASSLSAGTEKLFF. Using reference TRBV5-1 and TRBJ1-4 for the parts outside the CDR3, the full variable domain is KAGVTQTPRYLIKTRGQQVTLSCSPISGHRSVSWYQQTPGQGLQFLFEYFSETQRNKGNFPGRFSGRQFSNSRSEMNVSTLELGDSALYLCASSLSAGTEKLFFGSGTQLSVL.

The chain is built from TRBV28 and TRBJ1-2, with 7 bases matching TRBD1. Germline CDR1 is MDHEN and CDR2 is SYDVKM. The CDR3 sequence is 13 residues long. With 10 bases clipped from V and 2 bases from J, the junction kept 7 bases outside the gene matches. The CDR3 region is CAILGQPNYGYTF. The CDR3 coding sequence is TGTGCCATCCTGGGACAGCCAAACTATGGCTACACCTTC.

Turning to this clone: At one end the junction does not follow the germline gene, possibly because of a read error. The genes are TRBV7-2 and TRBJ1-6; tentative D call: TRBD1 (6 bases). Germline lookup yields CDR1 SGHTA and CDR2 FQGNSA. This CDR3 spans 13 amino acids. CDR3 sequence: CDPTWARGTPLHF. CDR3 DNA sequence: TGCGACCCTACGTGGGCAAGGGGGACACCCCTCCACTTT.

The rearrangement links TRBV5-6 to TRBJ2-7; 12 bases agree with TRBD1. The germline CDR1 and CDR2 sequences are SGHDT and YYEEEE. The length of the CDR3 is 15 residues. Losses at the gene ends were 0 bases for V and 7 bases for J; bases not matched to a gene: 5. CDR3 DNA sequence: TGTGCCAGCAGCTTGGAGGGACAGGGGGCGAGGGAGCAGTACTTC. It yields the protein CASSLEGQGAREQYF.

The gene calls are TRBV2 and TRBJ2-3; D is perhaps TRBD1 (6 bases). V was shortened by 5 bases and J by 4 bases, with 10 bases between the two germline ends. The CDR3 contains 13 residues. Germline CDR1 reads SNHLY; CDR2 reads FYNNEI. This CDR3 reads CASSWRQADTQYF. The CDR3 DNA sequence: TGTGCCAGCAGTTGGCGACAGGCAGATACGCAGTATTTT. Full variable domain (remainder filled in from reference TRBV2 and TRBJ2-3): EPEVTQTPSHQVTQMGQEVILRCVPISNHLYFYWYRQILGQKVEFLVSFYNNEISEKSEIFDDQFSVERPDGSNFTLKIRSTKLEDSAMYFCASSWRQADTQYFGPGTRLTVL.

This clone has a single count. The chain couples TRBV5-1 to TRBJ1-4, with a weak D call TRBD1 (5 bases). The CDR3 covers 13 residues. Trimming took off 3 bases at V and 8 bases at J, with 11 bases between the two ends. Germline CDR1 reads SGHRS; CDR2 reads YFSETQ. The CDR3 DNA reads as TGCGCCAGCAGCTGGGGCTTGGGGGAAAAACTGTTTTTT. Translated, it gives CASSWGLGEKLFF.

The V and J genes are TRBV11-2 and TRBJ2-3; possible D gene TRBD2, 6 bases. Trimming took 8 bases from V and 1 from J, leaving 10 bases between them. This CDR3 has 13 amino acids. Germline-derived CDR1 and CDR2 are SGHAT and FQNNGV. This chain's CDR3 is CASRRGRTDTQYF. The DNA of the CDR3 is TGTGCCAGCCGGCGGGGCCGCACAGATACGCAGTATTTT.

In DNA form, the CDR3 reads TGTGCCAGCAGCGCGGATGGGGGCGCCGGGGAGCTGTTTTTT. Encoded protein: CASSADGGAGELFF. This sequence joins TRBV3-1 (or the pseudogene TRBV3-2) and TRBJ2-2, with D possibly matching TRBD1 (6 bases). Trimming removed 5 bases at V and 6 bases at J, with 13 bases between. Germline CDR1 is LGHDT and CDR2 is YNNKEL (reference sequence). The CDR3 covers 14 residues.

V usage is TRBV9 and J usage is TRBJ1-4; D gene unclear. The CDR3 spans 15 residues. Trimming stripped 1 base from V and 6 bases from J, with 13 bases between. Germline V gene sequence: CDR1 SGDLS, CDR2 YYNGEE. The CDR3 loop is CASSVKGDNYEKLFF. CDR3 DNA sequence: TGTGCCAGCAGCGTAAAAGGCGACAACTATGAAAAACTGTTTTTT.

The chain has TRBV24-1 and TRBJ2-1, with 7 positions matching TRBD2. The V gene's germline CDR1 is KGHDR and CDR2 SFDVKD. The trim removed 3 bases at V and 9 bases at J, leaving 4 bases unmatched. This CDR3 comprises 13 residues. CDR3 nucleotides: TGTGCCACCAGTGATACGGGGGGTAGTGAGCAGTTCTTC. Translated, it gives CATSDTGGSEQFF.

The V and J genes are TRBV25-1 and TRBJ1-5; TRBD1 agrees at 7 bases. Unmatched junction bases numbered 5, after V lost 4 bases and J lost 2 bases. This CDR3 region has 15 residues. CDR1 MGHDK and CDR2 SYGVNS come from the germline V gene. CDR3 nucleotides: TGTGCCAGCAGTGTAGGAGGGGGCGGCAATCAGCCCCAGCATTTT. This translates into CASSVGGGGNQPQHF.

DNA of the CDR3: TGTGCCAGCAGAGAACTGAACACTGAAGCTTTCTTT. This translates into CASRELNTEAFF. This chain links TRBV2 with TRBJ1-1; D remains ambiguous. Germline values: CDR1 SNHLY, CDR2 FYNNEI. The CDR3 extends over 12 amino acids. The ends were cut back, 6 bases at V and 0 bases at J, with 5 bases in the middle.

This clone was detected only once. The chain links TRBV25-1 to TRBJ2-6; the match to TRBD1 covers 8 bases. J lost 0 bases, V lost 0 bases, and 4 bases had no gene match. The CDR3 contains 18 residues. The V gene's germline CDR1 is MGHDK and CDR2 SYGVNS. Here the CDR3 reads CASSEYPTGGSGANVLTF. The CDR3 DNA reads as TGTGCCAGCAGTGAATATCCCACAGGGGGCTCTGGGGCCAACGTCCTGACTTTC.